This TCR beta chain is drawn from a study of siplizumab effects on memory and regulatory T cells. Each sample had around 99,000 TCR templates assayed. TCRdb's table, derived via immunoSEQ multiplex PCR, lists solely in-frame clones and lacks some. The sample holds around 100,000 clones, about 90% seen once. Study results and limitations: Treatment with siplizumab left mappable alloreactive CD4+ clones averaging around 69% Treg-derived, compared with 25% to 30% in controls.

Of note for this clone: Its target is unknown.

The CDR3 covers 17 residues. V shed 3 bases and J 2 bases; nucleotides not matched to a gene: 12. Germline-derived CDR1 and CDR2 are SNHLY and FYNNEI. The origin of this receptor is a human donor in good health. Sequencing was performed on CD4+ T cells sorted from blood. This sequence joins TRBV2 and TRBJ2-5; 7 nucleotides agree with TRBD2. The CDR3 sequence is CASSDKVLAGVQETQYF. The CDR3 DNA reads as TGTGCCAGCAGTGATAAGGTGCTTGCGGGGGTTCAAGAGACCCAGTACTTC.